Presented here are 28 T cell receptor beta chains from one specimen sequenced in a study of regulatory T cells in long-lasting Graves disease (dated by TCRdb to 2020 to 2022). The time point label, as the study defines it: newly diagnosed GD, antithyroid drugs for less than 3 months. RNA was extracted from PBMCs in TRIzol for both TCR sequencing and RNA sequencing. The library was prepared using multiplex PCR. Instrument used: Illumina HiSeq 4000. To build TCR beta libraries, CDR3 regions were amplified by Arm-PCR using iRepertoire HTBI primers. In TCRdb, the public reads were trimmed at Q25 with fastp and aligned with MiXCR, with productive beta chains retained. All rows with the same CDR3 protein become a single entry with the most common DNA and genes. This sample holds approximately 230,000 distinct CDR3 sequences; around 19% were observed only once. The top ten hold around 20% of the sample. Material: peripheral blood mononuclear cells (PBMCs), obtained at new diagnosis, from a patient treated with antithyroid drugs. The receptors shown here come from a female donor with Graves disease.

Ten or more counts support this clonotype. The rearrangement joins TRBV7-3 to TRBJ2-5; possible D gene TRBD2, 5 bases. Germline-derived CDR1 and CDR2 are SGHTA and FQGTGA. The CDR3 is 13 amino acids. V was cut by 5 bases and J by 5 bases, with 12 bases left in between. CDR3 in amino acids: CASSAVGGETQYF. The CDR3 DNA reads TGTGCCAGCAGCGCCGTTGGCGGGGAGACCCAGTACTTC.

The table lists this clonotype with many counts. The V call is TRBV6-2 or TRBV6-3, the J call TRBJ2-3; D possibly matches TRBD1 or TRBD2 (5 bases each). V shed 6 bases and J shed 0 bases, with 10 bases lying between them. CDR1 MNHEY and CDR2 SVGEGT come from the germline V gene. The CDR3 covers 14 residues. This chain's CDR3 is CASSIGASTDTQYF. CDR3 sequence (DNA): TGTGCCAGCAGCATCGGGGCTAGCACAGATACGCAGTATTTT.

V usage is TRBV5-1 and J usage is TRBJ1-1; tentative D call: TRBD1 (6 bases). V lost 0 bases to trimming and J lost 0 bases, with 12 bases between them. The CDR3 has 16 residues. CDR1 and CDR2 from the germline V gene are SGHRS and YFSETQ. CDR3: CASSLGVQGLNTEAFF. CDR3 in DNA: TGCGCCAGCAGCTTGGGGGTCCAGGGGCTGAACACTGAAGCTTTCTTT.

This clonotype showed up just a few times. J is TRBJ2-1 and V is TRBV20-1, with TRBD2 matching 14 bases. CDR1 and CDR2 from the germline V gene are DFQATT and SNEGSKA (reference sequence). The length of the CDR3 is 17 residues. Unmatched junction bases numbered 3, after V lost 1 base and J lost 1 base. CDR3: CSARGLAGGRSYNEQFF. The DNA of the CDR3 is TGCAGTGCTAGAGGACTAGCGGGAGGGCGGTCCTACAATGAGCAGTTCTTC.

The chain recombines TRBV20-1 with TRBJ1-6; D call uncertain. V lost 2 bases to trimming and J lost 8 bases, with 10 bases between them. CDR1 is DFQATT, CDR2 SNEGSKA, per germline (reference sequence). The CDR3 loop spans 13 amino acids. The CDR3 DNA follows: TGCAGTGCTAGAAGGGCGGAGCATTCACCCCTCCACTTT. It encodes CSARRAEHSPLHF.

This clonotype has ten or more counts. The rearrangement joins TRBV30 to TRBJ1-4; D call uncertain. The CDR3 contains 15 residues. V lost 2 bases, J lost 3 bases, and 13 bases lay in between. Germline CDR1 is GTSNPN and CDR2 is SVGIG (reference sequence). The CDR3 reads CAWSSSSASNEKLFF. The CDR3 bases are TGTGCCTGGAGTTCTAGCTCAGCGTCTAATGAAAAACTGTTTTTT.

This clonotype was seen repeatedly, ten times or more. V usage is TRBV18 and J usage is TRBJ1-4; D may be TRBD1 (5 bases). V lost 8 bases, J lost 3 bases, and 13 bases lay in between. CDR1 and CDR2 (germline): KGHSH, LQKENI. The CDR3 loop spans 14 amino acids. This CDR3 is CASRGAQSNEKLFF. As DNA, the CDR3 is TGTGCCAGCCGAGGGGCCCAGTCTAATGAAAAACTGTTTTTT.

This clonotype was seen repeatedly, ten times or more. The chain has TRBV7-2 and TRBJ1-5, with a possible D match to TRBD1 (6 bases). V dropped 3 bases and J dropped 1 base, with 7 bases sitting between them. This CDR3 spans 14 amino acids. The germline V gene has CDR1 SGHTA and CDR2 FQGNSA. CDR3 nucleotide sequence: TGTGCCAGCAGCTTCGGACAGAGCAATCAGCCCCAGCATTTT. Encoded protein: CASSFGQSNQPQHF.

Many counts were recorded for this clonotype. The rearrangement uses TRBV24-1 and TRBJ1-6; D is uncertain. The CDR3 runs 19 residues. V dropped 1 base and J dropped 0 bases, with 15 bases sitting between them. Germline loops: CDR1 KGHDR, CDR2 SFDVKD. CDR3 region: CATSDFPGVLSSYNSPLHF. As DNA, the CDR3 is TGTGCCACCAGTGATTTTCCCGGGGTTTTGAGCTCCTATAATTCACCCCTCCACTTT.

The chain joins TRBV2 to TRBJ2-7; 9 bases align to TRBD1. The trim removed 7 bases at V and 4 bases at J, leaving 8 bases unmatched. From germline, CDR1 is SNHLY and CDR2 FYNNEI. This CDR3 is 14 amino acids long. The CDR3 DNA reads as TGTGCCAGCACCTCCGGGACAGGGAGATACGAGCAGTACTTC. Its translation is CASTSGTGRYEQYF.

Many counts were recorded for this clonotype. V usage is TRBV30 and J usage is TRBJ1-1; the D gene is possibly TRBD1 (6 bases). CDR3 length: 15 amino acids. Germline CDR1 GTSNPN, CDR2 SVGIG (reference sequence). Trimming stripped 0 bases from V and 0 bases from J, with 11 bases between. In nucleotides, the CDR3 is TGTGCCTGGAGTGTACTTAGGGGGATGAACACTGAAGCTTTCTTT. It codes for CAWSVLRGMNTEAFF.

Ten or more counts support this clonotype. The chain joins TRBV27 to TRBJ2-3; D is unresolved. The V gene lost 4 bases and the J gene lost 2 bases, with 10 bases spanning the gap. Germline V gives CDR1 MNHEY, CDR2 SMNVEV (reference sequence). This CDR3 has 14 amino acids. DNA of the CDR3: TGTGCCAGCAGTTCCCGTAGCTCCACAGATACGCAGTATTTT. This encodes CASSSRSSTDTQYF.

Ten or more counts support this clonotype. The chain has TRBV2 and TRBJ1-5; maybe TRBD1 (5 bases). V shed 7 bases and J shed 0 bases, with 7 bases lying between them. The V gene's germline CDR1 is SNHLY and CDR2 FYNNEI. The CDR3 runs 13 residues. CDR3 loop: CASTQGSNQPQHF. The CDR3, as DNA: TGTGCCAGCACCCAGGGTAGCAATCAGCCCCAGCATTTT.

Of note for this clonotype: This may stem from a read error, because a much larger clone lies one nucleotide away. The chain combines TRBV19 with TRBJ2-1; D unresolved. V was trimmed by 7 bases and J by 10 bases, leaving 20 bases between them. CDR1 and CDR2 (germline): LNHDA, SQIVND (reference sequence). This CDR3 has 14 amino acids. The chain's CDR3 is CASKPAHRLHEQFF. The CDR3 DNA follows: TGTGCCAGTAAACCGGCCCACCGCCTCCACGAGCAGTTCTTC.

The chain is built from TRBV27 and TRBJ1-2, with 7 bases matching TRBD1. V lost 4 bases to trimming and J lost 4 bases; unmatched junction nucleotides: 9. CDR1 is MNHEY and CDR2 is SMNVEV in the germline V gene (reference sequence). This CDR3 contains 15 residues. CDR3 loop: CASSSPRDSFYGYTF. In nucleotides, the CDR3 is TGTGCCAGCAGTTCACCCCGGGACAGCTTCTATGGCTACACCTTC.

Many counts were recorded for this clonotype. The chain uses TRBV28 and TRBJ1-2; a possible D gene is TRBD1 (5 bases). This CDR3 has 12 residues. Trimming removed 3 bases from V and 8 bases from J, with 10 bases in between. The germline V gene encodes CDR1 MDHEN and CDR2 SYDVKM. CDR3 in DNA: TGTGCCAGCAGTTTGGGGCGCGGCGGCTACACCTTC. Translated: CASSLGRGGYTF.

This clonotype was detected many times. The chain joins TRBV6-1 to TRBJ1-1, with 8 bases matching TRBD1. Germline V lookup: CDR1 MNHNS, CDR2 SASEGT. V was clipped by 11 bases and J by 2 bases; unmatched bases: 7. The CDR3 contains 13 residues. Here the CDR3 reads CAGGRGLNTEAFF. The CDR3 DNA reads TGTGCCGGCGGCAGGGGGCTTAACACTGAAGCTTTCTTT.

This clonotype was detected only a few times. The chain combines TRBV12-3 or TRBV12-4 with TRBJ2-7, with 15 bases matching TRBD2. The J segment lost 4 bases and the V segment lost 2 bases, leaving 6 bases of the junction unmatched. CDR3 length equals 17 residues. CDR3 DNA: TGTGCCAGCAGTTTAAGGACTAGCGGGAGGGCCGGGTACGAGCAGTACTTC. Amino acids: CASSLRTSGRAGYEQYF.

This clonotype was picked up many times. The chain's CDR3 is CASSIDGVLSGNTIYF. The CDR3 DNA is TGTGCCAGTAGTATAGATGGAGTACTCTCTGGAAACACCATATATTTT. The chain joins TRBV19 to TRBJ1-3; D gene ambiguous. CDR3 length: 16 amino acids. V was pared by 0 bases and J by 0 bases, with 9 bases between. Per germline, CDR1 LNHDA and CDR2 SQIVND (reference sequence). Filled out from reference TRBV19 and TRBJ1-3, the complete variable domain reads DGGITQSPKYLFRKEGQNVTLSCEQNLNHDAMYWYRQDPGQGLRLIYYSQIVNDFQKGDIAEGYSVSREKKESFPLTVTSAQKNPTAFYLCASSIDGVLSGNTIYFGEGSWLTVV.

In DNA form, the CDR3 reads TGTGCCAGTAGTATATTTCTAGCGGGAGGGAGGTACGAGCAGTACTTC. Its protein is CASSIFLAGGRYEQYF. The chain combines TRBV19 with TRBJ2-7, with 12 bases lining up with TRBD2. Germline V lookup: CDR1 LNHDA, CDR2 SQIVND (reference sequence). The CDR3 loop spans 16 amino acids. With 2 bases clipped from V and 4 bases from J, the junction kept 6 bases outside the gene matches. The full variable domain, in which reference TRBV19 and TRBJ2-7 provide the parts outside the CDR3, is DGGITQSPKYLFRKEGQNVTLSCEQNLNHDAMYWYRQDPGQGLRLIYYSQIVNDFQKGDIAEGYSVSREKKESFPLTVTSAQKNPTAFYLCASSIFLAGGRYEQYFGPGTRLTVT.

This clonotype occurred many times. This CDR3 is CASSLVGGGGTEAFF. The CDR3 region has the DNA TGTGCCAGCAGCTTAGTCGGAGGGGGCGGCACTGAAGCTTTCTTT. This chain uses TRBV11-2 with TRBJ1-1; 7 bases align to TRBD1. Germline V CDR1 and CDR2: SGHAT, FQNNGV. This CDR3 has 15 residues. Trimming at V came to 1 base and at J to 4 bases, leaving 6 bases not matched to a gene.

This clonotype has ten or more counts. The chain couples TRBV10-3 to TRBJ2-7; 9 bases map to TRBD1. The germline V gene has CDR1 ENHRY and CDR2 SYGVKD. V trimming: 5 bases; J trimming: 5 bases; junction bases outside the gene matches: 7. The CDR3 covers 14 residues. DNA of the CDR3: TGTGCCATCAGTCTCCGGGACAGGGTTGACGAGCAGTACTTC. This codes for CAISLRDRVDEQYF.

This chain joins TRBV20-1 and TRBJ1-1, with TRBD1 identical over 7 bases. The CDR3 covers 11 residues. Germline values: CDR1 DFQATT, CDR2 SNEGSKA (reference sequence). Losses at the gene ends were 4 bases for V and 7 bases for J; bases not matched to a gene: 3. The CDR3 DNA follows: TGCAGTGCTAAGGACAGGCGTGAAGCTTTCTTT. Its protein is CSAKDRREAFF.

This clonotype was counted ten times or more. This chain joins TRBV12-3 or TRBV12-4 and TRBJ2-1; 7 bases line up with TRBD2. The CDR3 runs 13 residues. Trimming removed 2 bases from V and 6 bases from J; junction bases left unmatched: 1. For the CDR3, the DNA is TGTGCCAGCAGTTTACGGGAGGTCAATGAGCAGTTCTTC. It is translated as CASSLREVNEQFF.

This clonotype was seen repeatedly, ten times or more. The genes are TRBV28 and TRBJ2-7; perhaps TRBD1 as D (6 bases). Trimming took off 5 bases at V and 5 bases at J, with 16 bases between the two ends. Germline lookup yields CDR1 MDHEN and CDR2 SYDVKM. The CDR3 totals 14 residues. In DNA form, the CDR3 reads TGTGCCAGCAGTCGAACAGGGAATGTGAACGAGCAGTACTTC. This codes for CASSRTGNVNEQYF.

This clonotype was seen ten or more times. This rearrangement joins TRBV19 to TRBJ1-2, with unresolved D. CDR3 length: 14 residues. V lost 4 bases to trimming and J lost 8 bases, with 17 bases between them. Germline V gene sequence: CDR1 LNHDA, CDR2 SQIVND (reference sequence). Here the CDR3 DNA reads TGTGCCAGTAGTACAGGCTCCCTAAAAGGGGGCTACACCTTC. It yields the protein CASSTGSLKGGYTF.

This clonotype was recorded at least ten times. V usage is TRBV3-1 and J usage is TRBJ1-6; D gene ambiguous. The V end lost 4 bases, the J end lost 0 bases, and 10 bases lay between the germline ends. Per germline, CDR1 LGHDT and CDR2 YNNKEL (reference sequence). The CDR3 covers 16 residues. In DNA form, the CDR3 reads TGTGCCAGCAGCCCCGAGGGCAGCTCCTATAATTCACCCCTCCACTTT. Encoded protein: CASSPEGSSYNSPLHF. Full variable domain (remainder filled in from reference TRBV3-1 and TRBJ1-6): DTAVSQTPKYLVTQMGNDKSIKCEQNLGHDTMYWYKQDSKKFLKIMFSYNNKELIINETVPNRFSPKSPDKAHLNLHINSLELGDSAVYFCASSPEGSSYNSPLHFGNGTRLTVT.

Many counts were recorded for this clonotype. The rearrangement uses TRBV7-3 and TRBJ2-5, with TRBD2 identical over 12 bases. The V and J ends lost 1 base and 5 bases, in that order; junction bases with no gene match: 8. Germline CDR1 SGHTA, CDR2 FQGTGA. The CDR3 has 17 amino acids. The CDR3 coding sequence is TGTGCCAGCAGCTTAATTTCGACTAGCGGGAGTAGGGAGACCCAGTACTTC. Its protein product is CASSLISTSGSRETQYF.